The 24 T cell receptor beta chains below come from one sample, sequenced in a study of blood T cells in healthy people across ages. A J-beta primer mix and a sample-barcoded 5' primer were used in a second PCR of about 7 to 11 cycles. MiXCR was run by TCRdb on the 5' RACE reads, yielding one entry per CDR3 protein. This table has over 600,000 distinct CDR3 sequences, around a fifth appearing once. Sequenced: blood. All receptors come from a man between 65 and 85 years old in good health.

This clonotype was found many times. The genes are TRBV5-1 and TRBJ2-1, with a weak D call TRBD1 (5 bases). Germline loops: CDR1 SGHRS, CDR2 YFSETQ. The V end was cut by 2 bases, the J end by 4 bases, with 10 bases between. The CDR3 is made up of 14 amino acids. The CDR3 loop reads CASSLGQGYNEQFF. CDR3 bases: TGCGCCAGCAGCTTAGGTCAGGGATACAATGAGCAGTTCTTC.

For the CDR3, the DNA is TGTGCCAGCAGTGAATCTTGGGGGGCGGGTGAGCAGTACTTC. It is translated as CASSESWGAGEQYF. The J gene is TRBJ2-5, the V gene TRBV6-1; the D gene could be TRBD1 or TRBD2 (6 bases each). The CDR3 spans 14 residues. V was clipped by 2 bases and J by 11 bases, with 18 bases between them. CDR1 is MNHNS and CDR2 is SASEGT in the germline V gene.

This clonotype was detected a few times. The chain links TRBV12-3 or TRBV12-4 to TRBJ2-7; maybe TRBD1 (6 bases). The germline V and J ends were trimmed by 6 bases and 3 bases, with 9 bases remaining between them. The CDR3 spans 12 residues. The CDR3 reads CASRDRHYEQYF. The CDR3, as DNA: TGTGCCAGCAGAGACAGGCACTACGAGCAGTACTTC.

This clonotype was counted a few times. The V call is TRBV2, the J call TRBJ1-2, with TRBD1 identical over 7 bases. CDR3 length: 13 amino acids. Trimming cost V 6 bases and J 7 bases; bases outside gene matches: 8. Germline values: CDR1 SNHLY, CDR2 FYNNEI. For the CDR3, the DNA is TGTGCCAGCAGAAAAGGACAGGATACTGGCTACACCTTC. Its translation: CASRKGQDTGYTF.

The chain recombines TRBV5-4 with TRBJ2-7, with 8 bases matching TRBD2. Germline V gene data show CDR1 as SGHNT and CDR2 as YYREEE (reference sequence). With 0 bases clipped from V and 6 bases from J, the junction kept 2 bases outside the gene matches. CDR3 length: 13 residues. CDR3: CASSLGAGAEQYF. The DNA of the CDR3 is TGTGCCAGCAGCTTGGGAGCGGGGGCCGAGCAGTACTTC.

V is TRBV5-1 and J is TRBJ2-1; 11 bases agree with TRBD2. Unmatched junction bases numbered 9, after V lost 6 bases and J lost 7 bases. The CDR3 covers 15 residues. Germline assignment: CDR1 SGHRS and CDR2 YFSETQ. The CDR3 reads CASTTGTSGKNEQFF. DNA of the CDR3: TGCGCCAGCACCACCGGGACTAGCGGTAAGAATGAGCAGTTCTTC.

This clonotype has only a few counts. CDR3 nucleotides: TGCAGCGCCCTAGAGCAGAAAGGGGGGACAGATACGCAGTATTTT. Translated, it gives CSALEQKGGTDTQYF. This chain connects TRBV20-1 to TRBJ2-3; the D gene could be TRBD1 or TRBD2 (6 bases each). This CDR3 region has 15 residues. Germline CDR1 is DFQATT and CDR2 is SNEGSKA (reference sequence).

V usage is TRBV20-1 and J usage is TRBJ2-5; 12 bases are a match to TRBD2. The end of the DNA aligns better with TRBJ2-7, so the J call may be wrong. Germline V gene data show CDR1 as DFQATT and CDR2 as SNEGSKA (reference sequence). CDR3 size: 16 residues. The CDR3 DNA reads TGCAGTGCTAGAGACCCGACTAGCGGGGGATCGTACGAGCAGTACTTC. It specifies CSARDPTSGGSYEQYF.

This clonotype was observed at least ten times. The chain uses TRBV28 and TRBJ1-1; 8 bases line up with TRBD1. J lost 4 bases, V lost 6 bases, and 7 bases had no gene match. Looked up from germline, CDR1 is MDHEN and CDR2 is SYDVKM. CDR3 length: 14 amino acids. DNA for the CDR3: TGTGCCAGCAGGCCAGGGGGCGCCGGCACTGAAGCTTTCTTT. Protein product: CASRPGGAGTEAFF.

This clonotype was counted a few times. The J gene is TRBJ2-5, the V gene TRBV4-1, with D perhaps matching TRBD1 or TRBD2 (5 bases each). In germline, CDR1 is MGHRA, CDR2 YSYEKL. This CDR3 has 15 residues. The V end was cut by 2 bases, the J end by 2 bases, with 12 bases between. CDR3 sequence: CASSQTTGPQETQYF. The CDR3 DNA reads TGCGCCAGCAGCCAAACTACGGGGCCACAAGAGACCCAGTACTTC.

The rearrangement uses TRBV12-3 or TRBV12-4 and TRBJ2-7; 9 bases map to TRBD2. CDR3 length equals 14 residues. The V gene end was trimmed by 6 bases and the J gene end by 0 bases; junction bases not matched to a gene: 3. CDR3 sequence (DNA): TGTGCCAGCAGACTTAGCGGGAGCTCCTACGAGCAGTACTTC. The encoded protein is CASRLSGSSYEQYF.

The chain employs TRBV20-1 and TRBJ2-5, with 10 bases fitting TRBD2. V was pared by 6 bases and J by 1 base, with 5 bases of the junction left unmatched. Per the germline V gene, CDR1 is DFQATT and CDR2 is SNEGSKA (reference sequence). This CDR3 is 14 amino acids long. CDR3 in amino acids: CSARTSGVQETQYF. The CDR3 coding sequence is TGCAGTGCCCGGACTAGCGGAGTCCAAGAGACCCAGTACTTC.

For this clonotype: A much larger clone lies a single base off, so this may be a read error. V usage is TRBV20-1 and J usage is TRBJ2-3; 11 positions agree with TRBD2. This CDR3 has 18 amino acids. The V gene end was trimmed by 1 base and the J gene end by 0 bases; junction bases not matched to a gene: 9. The germline V gene encodes CDR1 DFQATT and CDR2 SNEGSKA (reference sequence). The CDR3 coding sequence is TGCAGTGCTAGAGGGGAGCCTCCTAGCGGGAGGAGCACAGATACGCAGTATTTT. Translation: CSARGEPPSGRSTDTQYF.

The genes are TRBV5-1 and TRBJ1-2; D ambiguous. V was cut by 0 bases and J by 4 bases, with 10 bases left in between. The CDR3 covers 14 residues. CDR1 and CDR2 from the germline V gene are SGHRS and YFSETQ. CDR3 in amino acids: CASSLDRQPYGYTF. The CDR3, as DNA: TGCGCCAGCAGCTTGGATCGCCAGCCCTATGGCTACACCTTC.

The rearrangement links TRBV20-1 to TRBJ1-1, with a tentative D call TRBD1 (5 bases). Trimming cost V 6 bases and J 4 bases, with 15 bases left between them. The CDR3 consists of 13 residues. CDR1 and CDR2 (germline): DFQATT, SNEGSKA (reference sequence). This CDR3 reads CSAPGGGVTEAFF. In nucleotides, the CDR3 is TGCAGTGCCCCAGGTGGGGGAGTCACTGAAGCTTTCTTT.

This clonotype was counted a few times. The junction differs from germline at one of its ends, possibly a read error. The chain recombines TRBV3-1 with TRBJ1-5; the D gene is possibly TRBD1 (6 bases). Germline CDR1 LGHDT, CDR2 YNNKEL (reference sequence). The CDR3 is 14 residues long. In nucleotides, the CDR3 is TGTGCCAGCAGCCAATTCAGGGGCGGGCAGCCCCGGCATTTT. As protein: CASSQFRGGQPRHF.

Only a few counts were recorded for this clonotype. The chain uses TRBV29-1 and TRBJ2-3, with a weak D call TRBD2 (5 bases). The CDR3 runs 13 residues. Germline V gene data show CDR1 as SQVTM and CDR2 as ANQGSEA. V dropped 6 bases and J dropped 0 bases, with 10 bases sitting between them. The CDR3 protein is CSVRTDSTDTQYF. CDR3 nucleotide sequence: TGCAGCGTCCGGACTGACAGCACAGATACGCAGTATTTT.

The chain couples TRBV20-1 to TRBJ2-1; D ambiguous. Germline CDR1 DFQATT, CDR2 SNEGSKA (reference sequence). This CDR3 spans 14 amino acids. V was cut by 5 bases and J by 2 bases, with 13 bases left in between. CDR3 sequence (DNA): TGCAGTGCTGGGCCCTTTGAGGCCTACAATGAGCAGTTCTTC. The encoded protein is CSAGPFEAYNEQFF.

This clonotype occurred a few times. J is TRBJ2-3 and V is TRBV2, with 7 nucleotides matching TRBD1. The CDR3 is 14 amino acids. The V and J ends lost 6 bases and 0 bases, in that order; junction bases with no gene match: 3. The V gene's germline CDR1 is SNHLY and CDR2 FYNNEI. In DNA, the CDR3 is TGTGCCAGCAGCATGACAGGGAGCACAGATACGCAGTATTTT. Its translation: CASSMTGSTDTQYF.

This clonotype was found a few times. The CDR3: CASSEPCVRGPGEKLFF. The CDR3 nucleotides are TGTGCCAGCAGCGAACCTTGCGTGAGGGGGCCCGGTGAAAAACTGTTTTTT. The rearrangement uses TRBV21-1 and TRBJ1-4; the table gives TRBD1 as D, unverified against the DNA. TRBV21-1 is designated a pseudogene. CDR3 length: 17 amino acids.

The CDR3 bases are TGTGCCAGCAGCTTAGAAGCGGGAAGGCAGGGAAACATTCAGTACTTC. Protein: CASSLEAGRQGNIQYF. The chain uses TRBV7-2 and TRBJ2-4, with TRBD2 matching over 7 bases. The CDR3 extends over 16 amino acids. The V segment lost 1 base and the J segment 6 bases; nucleotides outside the gene matches: 9. CDR1 SGHTA and CDR2 FQGNSA come from the germline V gene. Looking up the rest from reference TRBV7-2 and TRBJ2-4 gives the full variable domain: GAGVSQSPSNKVTEKGKDVELRCDPISGHTALYWYRQSLGQGLEFLIYFQGNSAPDKSGLPSDRFSAERTGGSVSTLTIQRTQQEDSAVYLCASSLEAGRQGNIQYFGAGTRLSVL.

This chain joins TRBV12-3 or TRBV12-4 and TRBJ1-3; no clear D. This CDR3 region has 15 residues. With 3 bases removed from V and 0 bases from J, the gap between germline ends came to 9 bases. CDR3 amino acids: CASSFSRSSGNTIYF. As DNA, the CDR3 is TGTGCCAGCAGTTTTTCGCGGAGCTCTGGAAACACCATATATTTT.

This clonotype appeared once. V is TRBV29-1 and J is TRBJ2-7, with 11 positions matching TRBD2. This CDR3 has 14 amino acids. Germline V CDR1 and CDR2: SQVTM, ANQGSEA. V dropped 4 bases and J dropped 5; count of bases not matched to a gene: 7. CDR3 coding DNA: TGCAGCGTTGGCTGGACTAGCGGGTCCCACGAGCAGTACTTC. This gives the protein CSVGWTSGSHEQYF.

This chain connects TRBV28 to TRBJ2-3, with 9 bases fitting TRBD1. This CDR3 is built from 17 residues. V shed 2 bases and J 0 bases; nucleotides not matched to a gene: 6. From germline, CDR1 is MDHEN and CDR2 SYDVKM. The CDR3 DNA is TGTGCCAGCAGTTTAATAGTTGGACAGGGGAGCACAGATACGCAGTATTTT. It yields the protein CASSLIVGQGSTDTQYF.